The T cell receptor (beta chain) under discussion was sequenced for a study of regulatory T cells in long-lasting Graves disease. With 7 bases clipped from V and 5 bases from J, the junction kept 8 bases outside the gene matches. CDR1 and CDR2 from the germline V gene are SNHLY and FYNNEI. CDR3 length: 14 residues. This clonotype was observed many times. Its antigen is undetermined. Notes on the study in general: Rather than thyroid tissue, only peripheral blood underwent study. TCR diversity was lower in persistent than newly diagnosed Graves' disease.

Sequencing libraries for TCR beta were prepared with iRepertoire HTBI primers and Arm-PCR of CDR3 regions. TCRdb reprocessed the multiplex PCR reads with MiXCR, giving one entry per CDR3 protein. The sample contains hundreds of thousands of distinct CDR3 sequences, around 15% of which appear only once. Time point: newly diagnosed GD, antithyroid drugs for less than 3 months. Researchers made the TCR library from RNA that was extracted from PBMCs. The data also belong to a second study, concerning T cells in Graves' hyperthyroidism and ophthalmopathy. That source notes: Researchers report that a 13 V-J model separated ophthalmopathy from stable hyperthyroidism.

The TCR comes from a woman aged 30 to 39 with Graves disease. The rearrangement joins TRBV2 to TRBJ2-1, with TRBD2 matching over 7 bases. Sequences were derived from peripheral blood mononuclear cells (PBMCs), sampled at new diagnosis, from a patient treated with antithyroid drugs. CDR3 coding DNA: TGTGCCAGCACGGGAGGCCGCGGCGACAATGAGCAGTTCTTC. It codes for CASTGGRGDNEQFF. The full variable domain, its missing parts supplied by reference TRBV2 and TRBJ2-1, is EPEVTQTPSHQVTQMGQEVILRCVPISNHLYFYWYRQILGQKVEFLVSFYNNEISEKSEIFDDQFSVERPDGSNFTLKIRSTKLEDSAMYFCASTGGRGDNEQFFGPGTRLTVL.